This TCR beta chain was sequenced for a study of blood T cell repertoires in COVID-19 (TCRdb year 2020). With regard to the full study: Samples covering the acute and convalescent phases of COVID-19 were provided by collaborators in the United States, Italy and Spain. Where HLA class I and class II types were available, the types were taken from metadata supplied by the sample provider, not from assay-based typing. Deeply sampled blood TCRbeta repertoires from subjects exposed to, actively infected with, or recovered from COVID-19 were included in the dataset. The repertoires were released in a freely available public database meant as a resource for research on the immune response to SARS-CoV-2. The material from the prospective study consisted of cDNA or gDNA derived from T cells, B-cell-depleted T cells, or PBMCs. Samples came from the ongoing ImmuneRACE study (first 160 participants) plus 1,254 subjects from 6 global collaborators. A de-identified subject ID, COVID-19 status, age in years and sex were almost always included in the sample metadata.

The table lists this clone with a count of one. Its antigen target is currently unknown. No quality values exist for individual bases; no much larger clone is one base distant. At the junction V is shortened by 0 bases and J by 4 bases; bases outside the gene matches: 3. Including the terminal cysteine and phenylalanine, the CDR3 comprises 16 residues. The read is trimmed to its CDR3 DNA, 48 bases read in frame from base 1. From a lookup of the germline V gene, CDR1 and CDR2 are MNHEY and SVGAGI. One collaborating source in Seattle enrolled patients during active infection and followed them longitudinally through the course of disease. Each collaborating institution followed its own protocols to collect whole blood in K2EDTA tubes. For TCRbeta analysis, collaborators shipped samples in one of three forms: frozen whole blood, isolated PBMCs, or DNA extracted from either of those sample types. The immunoSEQ Assay, a bias-controlled multiplex PCR, was used to amplify TCRbeta CDR3 regions from genomic DNA. As for the original processing: Nucleated cell counts per sample were estimated from amplification of reference gene primers within the assay. Sequence reads were collapsed and filtered to measure the absolute abundance of every unique TCRbeta CDR3 rearrangement. Productive Simpson clonality was computed per sample as the square root of Simpson's diversity index over productive rearrangements. Imported from immuneACCESS, the table was reduced by TCRdb to in-frame sequences with V and J called. These copies leave out some clones; in studies compared against another copy, an unresolved V gene accounts for under half, and the cause of the remainder is not known. From that table come the V and J calls and clone size; the DNA was used to work out D and trimming. This sample is represented by 45,000 to 70,000 clones; more than 75% of them were singletons. About 6.8% of the sample is in the top ten clones.

Overall study outcomes, separate from this receptor: The quantity of clinical and demographic metadata differed by source and by participant and was supplied without curation.

Sequencing input: peripheral blood. The sequence was collected from a woman in her sixties with COVID-19, enrolled during active disease. The chain joins TRBV6-5 to TRBJ2-2, with 9 middle bases fitting TRBD1. This receptor carries the CDR3 CASSYSTGGATGELFF. The DNA sequence is TGTGCCAGCAGTTACTCAACAGGGGGCGCCACCGGGGAGCTGTTTTTT.